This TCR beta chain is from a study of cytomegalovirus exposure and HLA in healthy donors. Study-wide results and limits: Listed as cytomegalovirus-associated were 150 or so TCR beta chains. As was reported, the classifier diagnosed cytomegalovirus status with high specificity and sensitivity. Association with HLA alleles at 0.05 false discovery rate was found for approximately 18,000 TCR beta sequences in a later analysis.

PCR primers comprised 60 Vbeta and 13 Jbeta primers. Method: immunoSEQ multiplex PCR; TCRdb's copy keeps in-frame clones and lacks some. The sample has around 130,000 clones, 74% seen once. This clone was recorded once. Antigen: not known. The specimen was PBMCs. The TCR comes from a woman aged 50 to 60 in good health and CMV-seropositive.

This chain's CDR3 is CASSPTAVGSSYNSPLHF. CDR3 nucleotide sequence: TGTGCCAGTAGTCCCACAGCCGTCGGAAGCTCCTATAATTCACCCCTCCACTTT. The J gene is TRBJ1-6, the V gene TRBV19; D is undetermined. V lost 5 bases and J lost 0, with 17 bases in between. Germline CDR1 and CDR2: LNHDA and SQIVND (reference sequence). The CDR3 contains 18 residues. Full variable domain (remainder filled in from reference TRBV19 and TRBJ1-6): DGGITQSPKYLFRKEGQNVTLSCEQNLNHDAMYWYRQDPGQGLRLIYYSQIVNDFQKGDIAEGYSVSREKKESFPLTVTSAQKNPTAFYLCASSPTAVGSSYNSPLHFGNGTRLTVT.